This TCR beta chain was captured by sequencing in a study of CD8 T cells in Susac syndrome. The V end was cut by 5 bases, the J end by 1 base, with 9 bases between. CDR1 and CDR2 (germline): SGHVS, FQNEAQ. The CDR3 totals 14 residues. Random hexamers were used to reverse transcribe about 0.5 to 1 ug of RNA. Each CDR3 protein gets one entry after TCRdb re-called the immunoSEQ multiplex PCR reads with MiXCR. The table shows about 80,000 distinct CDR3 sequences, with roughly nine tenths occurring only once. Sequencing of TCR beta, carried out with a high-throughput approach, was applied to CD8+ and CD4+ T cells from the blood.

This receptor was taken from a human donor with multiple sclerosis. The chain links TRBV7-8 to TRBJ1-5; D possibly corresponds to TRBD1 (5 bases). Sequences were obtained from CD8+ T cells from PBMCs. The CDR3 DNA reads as TGTGCCAGCAGCCCGTGGGACAGCAATCAGCCCCAGCATTTT. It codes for CASSPWDSNQPQHF.